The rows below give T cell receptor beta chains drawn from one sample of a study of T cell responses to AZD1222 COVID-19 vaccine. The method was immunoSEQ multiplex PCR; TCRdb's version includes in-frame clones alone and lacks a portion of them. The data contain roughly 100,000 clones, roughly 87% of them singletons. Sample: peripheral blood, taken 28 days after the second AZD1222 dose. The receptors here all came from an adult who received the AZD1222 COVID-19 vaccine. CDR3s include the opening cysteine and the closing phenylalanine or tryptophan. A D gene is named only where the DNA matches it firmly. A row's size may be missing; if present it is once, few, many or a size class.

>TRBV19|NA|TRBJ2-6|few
TGTGCCACCGCTTTATCTGGGGCCAACGTCCTGACTTTC
CATALSGANVLTF
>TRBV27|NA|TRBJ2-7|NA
TGTGCCAGCAGTTTATTGCCGGGATCCACCTCCGAGCAGTACTTC
CASSLLPGSTSEQYF
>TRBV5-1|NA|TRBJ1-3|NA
TGCGCCAGCAGCTTGGTTGGGGGGAACACCATATATTTT
CASSLVGGNTIYF
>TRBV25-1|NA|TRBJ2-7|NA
TGTGCCAGCAGTGAATGGCAGGAATCCTACGAGCAGTACTTC
CASSEWQESYEQYF
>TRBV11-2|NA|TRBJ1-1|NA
TGTGCCAGCAGCGATGGACCGGGCACGCAGGCTTTCTTT
CASSDGPGTQAFF
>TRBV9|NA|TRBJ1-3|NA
TGTGCCAGCAGCGTTAGTTCTGGAAACACCATATATTTT
CASSVSSGNTIYF
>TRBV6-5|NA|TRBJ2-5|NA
TGTGCCAGCAGTATCCGGGATCAAACTTGGGAGACCCAGTACTTC
CASSIRDQTWETQYF
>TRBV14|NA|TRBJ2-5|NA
TGTGCCAGCAGCCAAGACGGCAGGGGCACGGAGACCCAGTACTTC
CASSQDGRGTETQYF
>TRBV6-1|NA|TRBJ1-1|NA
TGTGCCAGCAGTGAAATGGGACTGAGGACTGAAGCTTTCTTT
CASSEMGLRTEAFF
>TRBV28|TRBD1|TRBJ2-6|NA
TGTGCCAGCAGTCGCCAGACAGGGGCGATTTCCTCTAGGGCCAACGTCCTGACTTTC
CASSRQTGAISSRANVLTF
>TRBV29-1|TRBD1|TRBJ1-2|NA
TGCAGCGTTGAAGGGACAGGGGGTGAATATGGCTACACCTTC
CSVEGTGGEYGYTF
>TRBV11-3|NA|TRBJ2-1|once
TGTGCCAGCAACCCCGAGCGGTCCTACAATGAGCAGTTCTTC
CASNPERSYNEQFF
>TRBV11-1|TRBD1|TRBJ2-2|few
TGTGCCAGCAGCCGTCAGGGGGCCACCGGGGAGCTGTTTTTT
CASSRQGATGELFF
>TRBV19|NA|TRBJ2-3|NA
TGTGCCAGTAGTATACGACTTGCCCGCACAGATACGCAGTATTTT
CASSIRLARTDTQYF
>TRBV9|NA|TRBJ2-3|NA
TGTGCCAGCACCCCTCAGCCTCTCCCCACAGATACGCAGTATTTT
CASTPQPLPTDTQYF
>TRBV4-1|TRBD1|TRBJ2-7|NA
TGCGCCAGCAGCCCGACGGGGGACAGGGACTACGAGCAGTACTTC
CASSPTGDRDYEQYF
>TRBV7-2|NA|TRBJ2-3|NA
TGTGCCAGCAGCCATTACGGAGCGACAGATACGCAGTATTTT
CASSHYGATDTQYF
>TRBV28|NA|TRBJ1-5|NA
TGTGCCAGCAGTTCACAGGCCTATAGCAATCAGCCCCAGCATTTT
CASSSQAYSNQPQHF
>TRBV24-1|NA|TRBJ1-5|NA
TGTGCCACCAGTGTTGGGGGCTATCAGCCCCAGCATTTT
CATSVGGYQPQHF
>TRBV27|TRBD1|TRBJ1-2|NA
TGTGCCAGCAGTTCTAGACGGGGACAGGGAGGCTATGGCTACACCTTC
CASSSRRGQGGYGYTF
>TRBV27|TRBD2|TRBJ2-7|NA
TGTGCCAGCACCCCGGGACTAGCGGCCTACGAGCAGTACTTC
CASTPGLAAYEQYF
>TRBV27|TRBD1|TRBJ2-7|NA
TGTGCCAGCAGTCTAAGTGCCTCAGGGGGCTACGAGCAGTACTTC
CASSLSASGGYEQYF
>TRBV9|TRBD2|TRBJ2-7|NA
TGTGCCAGCAGCCCAGCGGGACTAGCGGGGTCCTACGAGCAGTACTTC
CASSPAGLAGSYEQYF
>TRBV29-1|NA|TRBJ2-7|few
TGCAGCGTTGAAGAGACAGGCGACTCAACTTCAGGAGAGCAGTACTTC
CSVEETGDSTSGEQYF
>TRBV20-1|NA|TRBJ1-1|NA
TGCAGTCCAGACTTGAACACTGAAGCTTTCTTT
CSPDLNTEAFF
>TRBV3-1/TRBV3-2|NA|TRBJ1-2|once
TGTGCCAGCAGCCAATACCACAGGGAAACCTATGGCTACACCTTC
CASSQYHRETYGYTF
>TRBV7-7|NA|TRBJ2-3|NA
TGTGCCAGCAGCGAAGACAGCACAGATACGCAGTATTTT
CASSEDSTDTQYF
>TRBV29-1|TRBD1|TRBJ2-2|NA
TGCAGCGTGGGCCGGACAGGGGGCAGGGCCGGGGAGCTGTTTTTT
CSVGRTGGRAGELFF
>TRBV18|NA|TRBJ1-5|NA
TGTGCCAGCTCACCAAATCGGCCCAGCAATCAGCCCCAGCATTTT
CASSPNRPSNQPQHF
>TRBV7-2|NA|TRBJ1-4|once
TGTGCCAGCAGCTTAGGTCGGACTAATGAAAAACTGTTTTTT
CASSLGRTNEKLFF
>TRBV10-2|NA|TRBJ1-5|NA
TGCGCCAGCAGTGAGGGTTCGGTCAATCAGCCCCAGCATTTT
CASSEGSVNQPQHF
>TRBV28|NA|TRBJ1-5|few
TGTGCCAGCAGTTTACAGGGCGGCCAGCCCCAGCATTTT
CASSLQGGQPQHF
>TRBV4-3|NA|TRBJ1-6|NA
TGCGCCAGCAGCCAAGAGTGGGGGGCACCCTATAATTCACCCCTCCACTTT
CASSQEWGAPYNSPLHF
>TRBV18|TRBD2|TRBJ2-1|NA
TGTGCCAGCTCGCCGCGGGAGGGGGACAATGAGCAGTTCTTC
CASSPREGDNEQFF
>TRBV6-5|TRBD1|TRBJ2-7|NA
TGTGCCAGCAGGCAGACAGGGGGGAGCGAGCAGTACTTC
CASRQTGGSEQYF
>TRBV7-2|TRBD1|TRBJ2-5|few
TGTGCCAGCAGCTTAGTGACAGGGGGACAAGAGACCCAGTACTTC
CASSLVTGGQETQYF
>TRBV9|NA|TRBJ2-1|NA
TGTGCCAGCAGCCCAGAGGCTAGGAGGGGCAATGAGCAGTTCTTC
CASSPEARRGNEQFF
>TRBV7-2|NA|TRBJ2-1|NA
TGTGCCAGCAGCCAAGGGTCGGGGGCCTACAATGAGCAGTTCTTC
CASSQGSGAYNEQFF
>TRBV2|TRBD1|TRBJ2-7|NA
TGTGCCAGCAAACTGACCGGGACAGGGAGCTCCTACGAGCAGTACTTC
CASKLTGTGSSYEQYF
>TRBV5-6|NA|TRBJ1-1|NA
TGTGCCAGCAGTTTGTCGATGCAGGGCTACACTGAAGCTTTCTTT
CASSLSMQGYTEAFF
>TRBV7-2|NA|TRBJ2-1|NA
TGTGCCAGCAGCTTAGTTTCCTACAATGAGCAGTTCTTC
CASSLVSYNEQFF
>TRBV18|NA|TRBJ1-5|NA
TGTGCCAGCTCACCGTACAGTACCGGGGGCGTGAATCAGCCCCAGCATTTT
CASSPYSTGGVNQPQHF
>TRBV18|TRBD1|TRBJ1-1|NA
TGTGCCAGCTCAACCGGGACAGGCACGAACACTGAAGCTTTCTTT
CASSTGTGTNTEAFF
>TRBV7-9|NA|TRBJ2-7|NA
TGTGCCAGCAGCTTAGCAGGGGTCTCCTACGAGCAGTACTTC
CASSLAGVSYEQYF
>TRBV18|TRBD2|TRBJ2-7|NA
TGTGCCAGCTCACCCCGACTAGCGGCTATACACGAGCAGTACTTC
CASSPRLAAIHEQYF
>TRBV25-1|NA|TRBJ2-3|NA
TGTGCCAGCAGTGATAGGGCAGGGCCCGGTTTCGATACGCAGTATTTT
CASSDRAGPGFDTQYF
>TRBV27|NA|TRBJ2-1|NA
TGTGCCAGCAGTTTATCGCGGGAACGCGGCAATGAGCAGTTCTTC
CASSLSRERGNEQFF
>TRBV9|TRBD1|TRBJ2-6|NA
TGTGCCAGCAGTTCTATAGGGACAGGGAAAGGTGGGGCCAACGTCCTGACTTTC
CASSSIGTGKGGANVLTF
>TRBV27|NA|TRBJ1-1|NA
TGTGCCAGCAGTTATCAGGGGAGGGAAGCTTTCTTT
CASSYQGREAFF
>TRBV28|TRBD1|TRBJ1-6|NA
TGTGCCAAAACGGGACAGAATAATTCACCCCTCCACTTT
CAKTGQNNSPLHF
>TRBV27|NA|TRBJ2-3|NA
TGTGCCAGCAAAAAGGTTAGCACAGATACGCAGTATTTT
CASKKVSTDTQYF
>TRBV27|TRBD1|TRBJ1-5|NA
TGTGCCAGCAGGGGACAGGCAGATCAGCCCCAGCATTTT
CASRGQADQPQHF
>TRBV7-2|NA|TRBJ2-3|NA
TGTGCCAGCAGCCCGCAGACAGGGAGGACAGATACGCAGTATTTT
CASSPQTGRTDTQYF